Sequencing of this T cell receptor beta chain was carried out in a study of blood T cell repertoires in COVID-19. Overall study: Spain, Italy and the United States supplied samples that represented acute and convalescent COVID-19. PBMCs, B-cell-depleted T cells, or T cells were the source of the cDNA or gDNA that made up the material.

This CDR3 comprises 14 residues. Germline V gives CDR1 SGHVS, CDR2 FQNEAQ. Trimming shortened V by 5 bases and J by 5 bases, and 15 bases separated the two germline ends. A single count supports this clone. Authors' analysis steps: Estimated nucleated cell counts came from reference gene primer amplification. Sequencing was performed with immunoSEQ multiplex PCR; in TCRdb, only in-frame clones are kept and a portion is missing. V and J calls and clone size are those listed in that table; D and trimming were worked out from the DNA. The repertoire consists of 95,000 to 100,000 clones, with approximately 80% occurring once and the leading ten covering approximately 24%.

The sequence was obtained from a human donor in a cohort sampled during active COVID-19. The sequenced sample was peripheral blood. The chain has TRBV7-8 and TRBJ2-5, with D perhaps matching TRBD1 or TRBD2 (7 bases each). This CDR3 reads CASSQGGAQETQYF. The CDR3 region has the DNA TGTGCCAGCAGCCAGGGGGGGGCGCAGGAGACCCAGTACTTC.